Listed below are T cell receptor beta chains from one sample, sequenced in a study of cytomegalovirus exposure and HLA in healthy donors. TCRdb's table, derived via immunoSEQ multiplex PCR, lists solely in-frame clones and lacks some. This table lists tens of thousands of clones. The sample taken for sequencing was PBMCs. The receptors come from a female donor in good health and CMV-seronegative. Both conserved end residues are part of each CDR3. Fields, in order: J gene, D gene, V gene, CDR3 protein, CDR3 DNA. The D gene is left open where the match is weak.

TRBJ2-5,NA,TRBV12-5,CASARGPVETQYF,TGTGCTAGCGCCCGAGGGCCCGTGGAGACCCAGTACTTC
TRBJ2-5,NA,TRBV29-1,CSATALGGAPQETQYF,TGCAGCGCCACCGCTCTGGGGGGGGCCCCTCAAGAGACCCAGTACTTC
TRBJ2-1,NA,TRBV4-1,CASSLNWAGAYNEQFF,TGCGCCAGCAGCCTCAACTGGGCGGGGGCTTACAATGAGCAGTTCTTC
TRBJ1-1,TRBD1,TRBV10-1,CASRTDRGTEAFF,TGCGCCAGCAGGACCGACAGGGGCACTGAAGCTTTCTTT
TRBJ1-1,NA,TRBV30,CAWKSGGRRGTEAFF,TGTGCCTGGAAATCGGGGGGACGTCGGGGCACTGAAGCTTTCTTT
TRBJ2-7,NA,TRBV19,CASSIVWGSTYEQYF,TGTGCCAGTAGTATCGTTTGGGGCTCGACCTACGAGCAGTACTTC
TRBJ2-7,NA,TRBV19,CASSDRGRPYEQYF,TGTGCCAGTAGTGACCGGGGTCGACCCTACGAGCAGTACTTC
TRBJ1-2,TRBD1,TRBV2,CASRGTGTYGYTF,TGTGCCAGCAGAGGGACAGGGACTTATGGCTACACCTTC
TRBJ2-7,TRBD1,TRBV5-4,CASSLDRVPGEQYF,TGTGCCAGCAGCCTCGACAGGGTCCCCGGCGAGCAGTACTTC
TRBJ2-1,NA,TRBV6-4,CASSDGRGGDNEQFF,TGTGCCAGCAGTGACGGGAGGGGGGGTGACAATGAGCAGTTCTTC